This entry lists 4 T cell receptor beta chains sequenced from one sample in a study of identical twins. TCRdb called the 5' RACE reads again in MiXCR, with one record for every CDR3 protein. The repertoire holds about 280,000 distinct CDR3 sequences, with approximately 8% as singletons. These data are also associated with another study on yellow fever vaccine responses in identical twins.

The material sequenced was memory (CD45RO+) T cells sorted from blood. All receptors derive from a woman aged 18-35 years in good health.

The chain combines TRBV7-9 with TRBJ2-7, with D unclear. Trimming took off 5 bases at V and 3 bases at J, with 8 bases between the two ends. This CDR3 contains 12 residues. Germline V gene sequence: CDR1 SEHNR, CDR2 FQNEAQ (reference sequence). This CDR3 reads CASSQRVYEQYF. The CDR3 DNA sequence: TGTGCCAGCAGCCAGCGTGTCTACGAGCAGTACTTC.

This clonotype was picked up many times. The chain links TRBV6-1 to TRBJ1-2; D call uncertain. V lost 2 bases, J lost 7 bases, and 14 bases lay in between. CDR1 and CDR2 (germline): MNHNS, SASEGT. CDR3 size: 14 residues. The CDR3 loop reads CASSEPLSTFGYTF. The CDR3 nucleotides are TGTGCCAGCAGTGAACCCTTATCAACGTTTGGCTACACCTTC.

This clonotype was recorded many times. The rearrangement links TRBV4-1 to TRBJ2-5; D perhaps matches TRBD1 (5 bases). The germline V gene has CDR1 MGHRA and CDR2 YSYEKL. The CDR3 loop spans 14 amino acids. Trimming took off 4 bases at V and 2 bases at J, with 11 bases between the two ends. In DNA, the CDR3 is TGCGCCAGCAGCCCCGGACACTTACAAGAGACCCAGTACTTC. It is translated as CASSPGHLQETQYF.

This clonotype has more than one count but fewer than ten. V usage is TRBV10-3 and J usage is TRBJ2-7, with unresolved D. Trimming cost V 2 bases and J 4 bases, with 15 bases left between them. CDR3 length: 15 residues. CDR1 and CDR2 (germline): ENHRY, SYGVKD. The CDR3 here is CAISERVSKGYEQYF. The CDR3 nucleotides read TGTGCCATCAGTGAGAGAGTGTCCAAGGGTTACGAGCAGTACTTC.